The rows below give T cell receptor beta chains drawn from one sample of a study of blood T cell repertoires in COVID-19. Some clones are missing from TCRdb's copy, which holds only in-frame ones; the method was immunoSEQ multiplex PCR. The sample contains roughly 520,000 clones, around nine tenths of which appear only once. The source material was PBMCs or T cells enriched from blood (not recorded which). The receptors come from a woman between 35 and 50 years old who had recovered from COVID-19. Each CDR3 is given with its conserved first and last residue. D genes are given only for firm matches. Clone size is not always given. Where it is, it says once, few, many or a class for expanded clones.

>NA|16|TRBD2|TRBV3-1/TRBV3-2|TRBJ2-1
TGTGCCAGCAGCCAAGTTACGGGAGGGCTATACAATGAGCAGTTCTTC
CASSQVTGGLYNEQFF
>NA|11|NA|TRBV5-1|TRBJ1-1
TGCGCCAGCAGCTTGAACGGAGGTGCTTTCTTT
CASSLNGGAFF
>NA|16|TRBD1|TRBV5-5|TRBJ1-1
TGTGCCAGCAGCTTATTCTCCGGGACAGCGAACACTGAAGCTTTCTTT
CASSLFSGTANTEAFF
>NA|14|NA|TRBV7-8|TRBJ1-2
TGTGCCAGCAGCCTCGGACACCCTAACTATGGCTACACCTTC
CASSLGHPNYGYTF
>NA|14|TRBD1|TRBV5-1|TRBJ2-7
TGCGCCAGCAGCACGACAGGGACCTCCTACGAGCAGTACTTC
CASSTTGTSYEQYF
>NA|13|NA|TRBV2|TRBJ1-2
TGTGCCAGCACTGGATCAGGGGACTATGGCTACACCTTC
CASTGSGDYGYTF
>NA|12|NA|TRBV7-9|TRBJ2-3
TGTGCCAGCAGCCCGTACACAGATACGCAGTATTTT
CASSPYTDTQYF
>NA|14|NA|TRBV7-8|TRBJ2-7
TGTGCCAGCAGCTTAGGGTTGTCCAGCGCCGAGCAGTACTTC
CASSLGLSSAEQYF
>NA|13|TRBD2|TRBV29-1|TRBJ2-1
TGCAGCGTTGAAAAGGGACTAGTCCATGAGCAGTTCTTC
CSVEKGLVHEQFF
>NA|15|TRBD2|TRBV7-2|TRBJ2-1
TGTGCCAGCAGTGTGGTGGGACTAGCCTACAATGAGCAGTTCTTC
CASSVVGLAYNEQFF
>once|16|TRBD1|TRBV14|TRBJ1-2
TGTGCCAGCGAGGACTTACCGGGACAGGGGGCGTATGGCTACACCTTC
CASEDLPGQGAYGYTF